These 21 T cell receptor beta chains originate from one sample sequenced in a study of PD-1 blockade in classical Hodgkin lymphoma. The table came from immunoSEQ multiplex PCR; TCRdb's copy has only in-frame clones and leaves some out. The top ten hold 24% of the sample, which has approximately 12,000 clones, around three quarters seen once. All trial patients relapsed after autologous stem cell transplantation. Here the sequenced sample was peripheral blood mononuclear cells (PBMCs), taken at baseline. The receptors shown here come from a human donor with classical Hodgkin lymphoma.

The chain has TRBV7-3 and TRBJ1-1, with D possibly matching TRBD1 (5 bases). The CDR3 is made up of 15 amino acids. Germline V gene data show CDR1 as SGHTA and CDR2 as FQGTGA. The ends were cut back, 5 bases at V and 3 bases at J, with 16 bases in the middle. The CDR3, as DNA: TGTGCCAGCAGCCCCCTGCTCGGGGGAGACACTGAAGCTTTCTTT. This translates into CASSPLLGGDTEAFF.

The gene calls are TRBV6-5 and TRBJ2-7; D remains unclear. This CDR3 region has 13 residues. The V end was cut by 4 bases, the J end by 1 base, with 8 bases between. Germline V gene data show CDR1 as MNHEY and CDR2 as SVGAGI. CDR3 coding DNA: TGTGCCAGCAGTTTCGGGCAGTCCTACGAGCAGTACTTC. Translated, it gives CASSFGQSYEQYF.

The V gene is TRBV7-2, the J gene TRBJ2-7, with unresolved D. Germline V lookup: CDR1 SGHTA, CDR2 FQGNSA. V was pared by 5 bases and J by 0 bases, with 5 bases between. This CDR3 has 12 amino acids. CDR3 bases: TGTGCCAGCAGCCTGATCTCCTACGAGCAGTACTTC. It codes for CASSLISYEQYF. Supplemented by reference TRBV7-2 and TRBJ2-7, the full variable domain reads GAGVSQSPSNKVTEKGKDVELRCDPISGHTALYWYRQSLGQGLEFLIYFQGNSAPDKSGLPSDRFSAERTGGSVSTLTIQRTQQEDSAVYLCASSLISYEQYFGPGTRLTVT.

This clone was seen a handful of times. The chain recombines TRBV4-3 with TRBJ2-3; D perhaps matches TRBD2 (7 bases). CDR3 length equals 17 residues. The germline V and J ends were trimmed by 4 bases and 5 bases, with 22 bases remaining between them. Germline assignment: CDR1 LGHNA and CDR2 YSLEER. The CDR3 sequence is CASSPVPFTGGLDTQYF. As DNA, the CDR3 is TGCGCCAGCAGCCCCGTGCCCTTCACGGGGGGCCTAGATACGCAGTATTTT.

CDR3: CASSPQGNGYTF. The CDR3 bases are TGTGCCAGCAGTCCCCAAGGGAATGGCTACACCTTC. The chain uses TRBV6-5 and TRBJ1-2; D is unresolved. Germline-derived CDR1 and CDR2 are MNHEY and SVGAGI. The CDR3 contains 12 residues. Trimming left V 5 bases short and J 6 bases short, with 10 bases between.

The chain couples TRBV7-9 to TRBJ1-1; no clear D. The CDR3 runs 14 residues. Trimming left V 4 bases short and J 6 bases short, with 15 bases between. Per the germline V gene, CDR1 is SEHNR and CDR2 is FQNEAQ (reference sequence). CDR3 protein: CASSSFGQTAEAFF. CDR3 sequence (DNA): TGTGCCAGCAGCTCATTTGGTCAAACCGCTGAAGCTTTCTTT.

This chain links TRBV11-2 with TRBJ2-7; TRBD2 might be the D (6 bases). The germline V gene encodes CDR1 SGHAT and CDR2 FQNNGV. V lost 3 bases to trimming and J lost 7 bases, with 13 bases between them. CDR3 length: 13 residues. The CDR3: CASSLGLLGEQYF. The DNA of the CDR3 is TGTGCCAGCAGCTTGGGACTCTTAGGGGAGCAGTACTTC.

The chain combines TRBV29-1 with TRBJ2-3, with D perhaps TRBD2 (6 bases). The CDR3 covers 12 residues. Between the trimmed V and J ends, which lost 7 bases and 4 bases, there was a span of 12 bases. Germline CDR1 is SQVTM and CDR2 is ANQGSEA. CDR3 DNA sequence: TGCAGCGGAGGTTCGGGAGCAGATACGCAGTATTTT. This codes for CSGGSGADTQYF.

The rearrangement joins TRBV29-1 to TRBJ1-2; D call uncertain. The germline V and J ends were trimmed by 2 bases and 6 bases, with 7 bases remaining between them. This CDR3 is built from 11 residues. Germline V CDR1 and CDR2: SQVTM, ANQGSEA. The CDR3 region has the DNA TGCAGCGTTGAAAGGGAAGATGGCTACACCTTC. Protein sequence: CSVEREDGYTF.

The chain couples TRBV15 to TRBJ2-1; the D gene could be TRBD1 or TRBD2 (5 bases each). Between the trimmed V and J ends, which lost 0 bases and 4 bases, there was a span of 13 bases. Germline CDR1 and CDR2: LNHNV and YYDKDF (reference sequence). There are 16 residues in the CDR3. CDR3: CATSRDYRGGYNEQFF. For the CDR3, the DNA is TGTGCCACCAGCAGAGATTACCGTGGGGGTTACAATGAGCAGTTCTTC.

The V call is TRBV5-4, the J call TRBJ2-5; maybe TRBD2 (6 bases). The CDR3 extends over 15 amino acids. Deletions cut 1 base from V and 2 bases from J, with 12 bases between. Germline assignment: CDR1 SGHNT and CDR2 YYREEE (reference sequence). The CDR3 nucleotides read TGTGCCAGCAGCTTGCCTAGCGCCCTGCAAGAGACCCAGTACTTC. Protein sequence: CASSLPSALQETQYF.

V is TRBV2 and J is TRBJ1-5, with D perhaps TRBD1 (6 bases). In germline, CDR1 is SNHLY, CDR2 FYNNEI. This CDR3 is 15 amino acids long. With 6 bases removed from V and 0 bases from J, the gap between germline ends came to 12 bases. The CDR3 protein is CASRSRQVSNQPQHF. The CDR3 DNA reads as TGTGCCAGCAGGAGTAGACAGGTTAGCAATCAGCCCCAGCATTTT.

This clone was seen a few times. This chain joins TRBV2 and TRBJ1-3; a weak D match, TRBD1 (5 bases). CDR3 length: 15 residues. Germline loops: CDR1 SNHLY, CDR2 FYNNEI. V lost 3 bases and J 2 bases, leaving 11 bases between the germline ends. The CDR3 DNA follows: TGTGCCAGCAGTGACCGGCTGACAGCTGGAAACACCATATATTTT. Protein product: CASSDRLTAGNTIYF.

The chain combines TRBV9 with TRBJ2-5; D is possibly TRBD2 (6 bases). The CDR3 covers 17 residues. Trimming removed 0 bases at V and 2 bases at J, with 17 bases between. Germline CDR1 SGDLS, CDR2 YYNGEE. The CDR3 reads CASSVATAGRGQETQYF. The DNA of the CDR3 is TGTGCCAGCAGCGTAGCTACGGCGGGGAGAGGACAAGAGACCCAGTACTTC.

The rearrangement joins TRBV5-4 to TRBJ2-2; a weak D match, TRBD2 (6 bases). Germline CDR1 reads SGHNT; CDR2 reads YYREEE (reference sequence). The length of the CDR3 is 16 residues. Trimming cost V 9 bases and J 5 bases, with 23 bases left between them. The DNA of the CDR3 is TGTGCCACTATTTACCGGGGACGCCGGGGGACCGGGGAGCTGTTTTTT. It codes for CATIYRGRRGTGELFF.

DNA of the CDR3: TGTGCCAGCAGCGGCACAGGGGGGAAAAACACTGAAGCTTTCTTT. Its translation is CASSGTGGKNTEAFF. This chain connects TRBV11-2 to TRBJ1-1; 8 bases map to TRBD1. There are 15 residues in the CDR3. Trimming at V came to 5 bases and at J to 2 bases, leaving 7 bases not matched to a gene. The germline V gene has CDR1 SGHAT and CDR2 FQNNGV.

This clone was seen a handful of times. V usage is TRBV20-1 and J usage is TRBJ1-1; D is perhaps TRBD1 (5 bases). V was clipped by 5 bases and J by 10 bases, with 11 bases between them. This CDR3 has 10 amino acids. The germline gives CDR1 DFQATT, CDR2 SNEGSKA (reference sequence). The DNA of the CDR3 is TGCAGTGCTCAACAGGTCTTAGCTTTCTTT. It encodes CSAQQVLAFF.

The chain joins TRBV5-1 to TRBJ2-2; D unclear. Germline lookup yields CDR1 SGHRS and CDR2 YFSETQ. Trimming cost V 0 bases and J 2 bases, with 5 bases left between them. The CDR3 consists of 14 residues. The CDR3, as DNA: TGCGCCAGCAGCTTGGGCACAAACACCGGGGAGCTGTTTTTT. It is translated as CASSLGTNTGELFF.

J is TRBJ2-1 and V is TRBV28; D not certain. V lost 4 bases and J lost 6, with 16 bases in between. The CDR3 has 15 amino acids. The germline V gene encodes CDR1 MDHEN and CDR2 SYDVKM. CDR3 in amino acids: CASSSRGWGSNEQFF. In nucleotides, the CDR3 is TGTGCCAGCAGTTCCCGAGGCTGGGGTAGCAATGAGCAGTTCTTC.

The rearrangement links TRBV7-2 to TRBJ2-5; D is perhaps TRBD2 (5 bases). Trimming shortened V by 6 bases and J by 7 bases, and 12 bases separated the two germline ends. CDR1 and CDR2 from the germline V gene are SGHTA and FQGNSA. CDR3 length equals 12 residues. The CDR3 sequence is CASRTPAGTQYF. CDR3 sequence (DNA): TGTGCCAGCAGGACACCGGCGGGGACCCAGTACTTC.

The chain has TRBV5-1 and TRBJ2-3, with 11 bases lining up with TRBD2. The germline CDR1 and CDR2 sequences are SGHRS and YFSETQ. The CDR3 loop spans 14 amino acids. V was clipped by 6 bases and J by 6 bases; unmatched bases: 6. CDR3 sequence: CASKLAGASDTQYF. Written as DNA, the CDR3 is TGCGCCAGCAAACTAGCGGGGGCCTCCGATACGCAGTATTTT. Using reference TRBV5-1 and TRBJ2-3 for the parts outside the CDR3, the full variable domain is KAGVTQTPRYLIKTRGQQVTLSCSPISGHRSVSWYQQTPGQGLQFLFEYFSETQRNKGNFPGRFSGRQFSNSRSEMNVSTLELGDSALYLCASKLAGASDTQYFGPGTRLTVL.